Below are 10 T cell receptor beta chains sequenced from a single sample in a study of blood T cells in healthy people across ages. Through a sample-barcoded 5' primer and a J-beta primer mix, a second PCR was run for roughly 6 to 11 cycles. Each CDR3 protein is one row after TCRdb ran MiXCR on the 5' RACE reads. Seen here are 1.5 million to 2 million distinct CDR3 sequences, roughly 32% observed once, and the top ten hold approximately 10%. Sample: blood. All receptors come from a woman aged 30 to 39 in good health.

This chain links TRBV6-6 with TRBJ2-3; 11 bases are a match to TRBD2. Germline values: CDR1 MNHNY, CDR2 SVGAGI (reference sequence). CDR3 length equals 14 residues. Losses at the gene ends were 5 bases for V and 8 bases for J; bases not matched to a gene: 6. CDR3 bases: TGTGCCAGCAGTAAATTAGCGGGGGGGCGTACGCAGTATTTT. It encodes CASSKLAGGRTQYF.

This clonotype was observed a few times. V and J are TRBV10-3 and TRBJ2-1; TRBD2 is a possible D gene (5 bases). CDR3 length equals 15 residues. Germline CDR1 and CDR2: ENHRY and SYGVKD. Deletions cut 5 bases from V and 1 base from J, with 12 bases between. DNA for the CDR3: TGTGCCATCAGTAACTTAAGGGAGTCCTACAATGAGCAGTTCTTC. It is translated as CAISNLRESYNEQFF.

This clonotype was seen many times. The chain joins TRBV5-1 to TRBJ2-5; D gene ambiguous. The CDR3 consists of 14 residues. The germline V and J ends were trimmed by 4 bases and 1 base, with 11 bases remaining between them. From germline, CDR1 is SGHRS and CDR2 YFSETQ. CDR3 loop: CASSKDGSQETQYF. DNA of the CDR3: TGCGCCAGCAGCAAGGACGGGTCCCAAGAGACCCAGTACTTC.

This clonotype was found a few times. V and J are TRBV6-6 and TRBJ1-2, with TRBD1 identical over 7 bases. The CDR3 is made up of 15 amino acids. Germline CDR1 is MNHNY and CDR2 is SVGAGI (reference sequence). After removal of 2 bases from V and 7 bases from J, the junction contained 10 bases not matched to a gene. This CDR3 reads CASSYPTGEVSGYTF. CDR3 coding DNA: TGTGCCAGCAGTTACCCCACAGGGGAAGTAAGTGGCTACACCTTC.

A few counts support this clonotype. The chain carries TRBV10-3 and TRBJ1-4, with D unresolved. Germline CDR1 and CDR2: ENHRY and SYGVKD. This CDR3 has 13 residues. Between the trimmed V and J ends, which lost 6 bases and 8 bases, there was a span of 13 bases. CDR3 loop: CAIRGLVDEKLFF. CDR3 coding DNA: TGTGCCATCAGGGGGTTAGTCGACGAAAAACTGTTTTTT.

This clonotype occurred a few times. The rearrangement joins TRBV4-2 to TRBJ2-1, with 12 positions matching TRBD2. Germline CDR1 LGHNA, CDR2 YNFKEQ. The CDR3 is made up of 14 amino acids. V was pared by 6 bases and J by 8 bases, with 5 bases of the junction left unmatched. The CDR3 sequence is CASRQTSGSYEQFF. DNA of the CDR3: TGTGCCAGCAGGCAGACTAGCGGGAGCTATGAGCAGTTCTTC.

This clonotype appeared a few times. V usage is TRBV20-1 and J usage is TRBJ1-2, with 7 bases matching TRBD1. V lost 1 base and J lost 5; bases outside the gene matches: 16. The CDR3 consists of 17 residues. Germline V gene lookup returns CDR1 DFQATT and CDR2 SNEGSKA (reference sequence). The CDR3 here is CSARGLRGGAYEYGYTF. CDR3 sequence (DNA): TGCAGTGCTAGAGGCCTCAGGGGGGGGGCCTACGAATATGGCTACACCTTC.

In this sample, this clonotype turned up many times. V and J are TRBV7-9 and TRBJ1-1; 7 bases map to TRBD1. The V and J ends lost 1 base and 4 bases, in that order; junction bases with no gene match: 3. Germline V gene data show CDR1 as SEHNR and CDR2 as FQNEAQ (reference sequence). This CDR3 has 14 amino acids. The CDR3 bases are TGTGCCAGCAGCTTAGAGCCAGGGGGCACTGAAGCTTTCTTT. This translates into CASSLEPGGTEAFF.

The gene calls are TRBV10-3 and TRBJ2-7; no firm D call. The J call may be wrong; the DNA end is better matched by TRBJ2-5. Germline V gene sequence: CDR1 ENHRY, CDR2 SYGVKD. The CDR3 extends over 13 amino acids. CDR3 region: CAISGSRLGTQYF. The DNA for the CDR3 is TGTGCCATCAGTGGTTCGAGGTTGGGGACCCAGTACTTC.

This chain connects TRBV5-4 to TRBJ1-4; TRBD1 might be the D (6 bases). The CDR3 covers 14 residues. V lost 3 bases to trimming and J lost 14 bases, with 20 bases between them. Germline V gene sequence: CDR1 SGHNT, CDR2 YYREEE (reference sequence). The CDR3 protein is CASSSLMEGGILFF. CDR3 in DNA: TGTGCCAGCAGCTCCCTAATGGAAGGGGGGATCCTGTTTTTT.